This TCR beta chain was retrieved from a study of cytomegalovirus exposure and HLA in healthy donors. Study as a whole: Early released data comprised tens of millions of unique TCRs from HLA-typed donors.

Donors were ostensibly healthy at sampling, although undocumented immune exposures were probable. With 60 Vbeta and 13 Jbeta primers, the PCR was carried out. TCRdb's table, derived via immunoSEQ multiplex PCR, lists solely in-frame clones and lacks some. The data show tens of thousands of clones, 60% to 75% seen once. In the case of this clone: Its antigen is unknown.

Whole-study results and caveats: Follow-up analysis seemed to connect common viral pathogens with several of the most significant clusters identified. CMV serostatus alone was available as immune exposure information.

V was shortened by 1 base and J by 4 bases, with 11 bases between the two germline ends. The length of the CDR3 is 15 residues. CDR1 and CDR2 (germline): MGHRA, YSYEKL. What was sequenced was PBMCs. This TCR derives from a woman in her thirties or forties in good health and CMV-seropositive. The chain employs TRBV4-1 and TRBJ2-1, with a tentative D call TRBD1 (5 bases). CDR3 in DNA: TGCGCCAGCAGCCAAGGCAGGGTCGCATACAATGAGCAGTTCTTC. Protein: CASSQGRVAYNEQFF.